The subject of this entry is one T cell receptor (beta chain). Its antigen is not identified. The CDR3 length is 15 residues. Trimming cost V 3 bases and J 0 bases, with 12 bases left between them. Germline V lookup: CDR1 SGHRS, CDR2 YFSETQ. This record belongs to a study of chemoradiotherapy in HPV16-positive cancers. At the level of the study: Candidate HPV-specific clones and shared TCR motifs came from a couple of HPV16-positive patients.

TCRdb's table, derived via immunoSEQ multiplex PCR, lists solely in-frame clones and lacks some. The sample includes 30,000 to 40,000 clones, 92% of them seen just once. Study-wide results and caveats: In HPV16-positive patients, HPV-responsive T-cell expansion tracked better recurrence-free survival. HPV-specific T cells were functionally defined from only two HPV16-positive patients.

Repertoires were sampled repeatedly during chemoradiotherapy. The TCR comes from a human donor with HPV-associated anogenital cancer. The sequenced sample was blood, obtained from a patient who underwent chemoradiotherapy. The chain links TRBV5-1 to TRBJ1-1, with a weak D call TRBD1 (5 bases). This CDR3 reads CASSSWGGVNTEAFF. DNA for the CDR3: TGCGCCAGCAGCTCTTGGGGGGGGGTGAACACTGAAGCTTTCTTT.